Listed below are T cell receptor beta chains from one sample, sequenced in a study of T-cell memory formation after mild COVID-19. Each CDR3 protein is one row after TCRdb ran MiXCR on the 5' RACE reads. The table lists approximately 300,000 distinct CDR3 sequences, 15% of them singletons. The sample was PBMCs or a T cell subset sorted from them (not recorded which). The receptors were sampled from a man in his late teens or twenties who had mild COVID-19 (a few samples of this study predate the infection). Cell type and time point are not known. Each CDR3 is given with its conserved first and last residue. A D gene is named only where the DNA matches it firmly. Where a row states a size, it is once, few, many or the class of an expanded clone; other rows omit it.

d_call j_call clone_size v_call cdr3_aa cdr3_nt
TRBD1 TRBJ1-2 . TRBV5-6 CASSPRGPLYGYTF TGTGCCAGCAGCCCAAGGGGGCCGCTCTATGGCTACACCTTC
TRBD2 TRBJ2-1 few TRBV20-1 CSARHPSIGGWHNEQFF TGCAGTGCTAGACACCCCAGCATCGGGGGGTGGCACAATGAGCAGTTCTTC
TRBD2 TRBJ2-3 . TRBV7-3 CASSPRERGNTDTQYF TGTGCCAGCAGCCCCCGGGAGCGGGGAAACACAGATACGCAGTATTTT
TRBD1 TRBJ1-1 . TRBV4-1 CASSQQGALVGAFF TGCGCCAGCAGCCAACAGGGGGCGTTAGTCGGCGCTTTCTTT
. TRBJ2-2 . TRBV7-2 CASSFGRGTGELFF TGTGCCAGCAGCTTCGGCAGGGGCACCGGGGAGCTGTTTTTT
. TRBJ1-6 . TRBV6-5 CASSYRPPQGPGSPLHF TGTGCCAGCAGTTACCGGCCCCCTCAGGGTCCGGGGTCACCCCTCCACTTT
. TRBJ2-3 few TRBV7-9 CASSLASVDTQYF TGTGCCAGCAGTCTAGCCTCCGTAGATACGCAGTATTTT
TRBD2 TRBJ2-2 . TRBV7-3 CASSLRGLAVNTGELFF TGTGCCAGCAGCTTAAGGGGACTAGCGGTGAACACCGGGGAGCTGTTTTTT
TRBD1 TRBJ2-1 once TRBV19 CASSIEDRGINEQFF TGTGCCAGTAGTATAGAGGACAGGGGAATCAATGAGCAGTTCTTC
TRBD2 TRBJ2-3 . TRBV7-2 CASSLRLAGEEDTQYF TGTGCCAGCAGCTTACGGCTAGCGGGGGAAGAGGATACGCAGTATTTT
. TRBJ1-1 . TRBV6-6 CASSYSGSTEAFF TGTGCCAGCAGTTACAGCGGATCCACTGAAGCTTTCTTT
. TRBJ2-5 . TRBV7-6 CASSLGAVGYGGQYF TGTGCCAGCAGCTTAGGAGCGGTCGGATATGGGGGCCAGTACTTC
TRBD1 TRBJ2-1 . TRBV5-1 CASSLVTAGTGGHNEQFF TGCGCCAGCAGCTTGGTTACCGCCGGGACAGGGGGTCACAATGAGCAGTTCTTC
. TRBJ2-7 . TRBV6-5 CASSTDVYEQYF TGTGCCAGCAGTACGGACGTGTACGAGCAGTACTTC
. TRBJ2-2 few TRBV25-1 CASSTGVRTGELFF TGTGCCAGCAGTACCGGGGTCCGGACCGGGGAGCTGTTTTTT
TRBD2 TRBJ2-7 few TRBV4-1 CASSHMTSGYEQYF TGCGCCAGCAGCCATATGACTAGCGGGTACGAGCAGTACTTC
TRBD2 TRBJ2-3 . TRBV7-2 CASSLSGTSGSDTQYF TGTGCCAGCAGCTTATCGGGGACTAGCGGGTCAGATACGCAGTATTTT
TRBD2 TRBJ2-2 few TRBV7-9 CASSLLRGANTNPGELFF TGTGCCAGCAGCTTATTGCGGGGGGCGAACACTAACCCCGGGGAGCTGTTTTTT
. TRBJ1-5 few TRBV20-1 CSARRTGNQPQHF TGCAGTGCCCGCCGGACAGGCAATCAGCCCCAGCATTTT
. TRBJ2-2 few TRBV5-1 CASKLDVANTGELFF TGCGCCAGCAAGCTTGACGTCGCGAACACCGGGGAGCTGTTTTTT